This T cell receptor beta chain is from a study of cytomegalovirus exposure and HLA in healthy donors. PCR involved 60 Vbeta and 13 Jbeta primers. The table came from immunoSEQ multiplex PCR; TCRdb's copy has only in-frame clones and leaves some out. This sample has 100,000 to 150,000 clones, with approximately 76% found just once. The CDR3 consists of 15 residues. V was clipped by 0 bases and J by 4 bases; unmatched bases: 3. Germline V gene sequence: CDR1 SEHNR, CDR2 FQNEAQ (reference sequence). This clone came up a few times. The chain links TRBV7-9 to TRBJ2-3; 8 bases map to TRBD1. Sequencing input: PBMCs. This clonotype was obtained from a man aged 45-65 years in good health and CMV-seropositive. The DNA of the CDR3 is TGTGCCAGCAGCTTAGCGGCAGGGGGCGCAGATACGCAGTATTTT. It yields the protein CASSLAAGGADTQYF.